This TCR beta chain was recorded in a study of cytomegalovirus exposure and HLA in healthy donors. Researchers ran the PCR with 60 Vbeta and 13 Jbeta primers. Libraries were prepared by immunoSEQ multiplex PCR; TCRdb keeps only in-frame clonotypes and omits some of them. The table lists about 60,000 clones, approximately 80% of them singletons. The germline gives CDR1 MNHNY, CDR2 SVGAGI (reference sequence). This CDR3 is 14 amino acids long. Between the trimmed V and J ends, which lost 1 base and 2 bases, there was a span of 6 bases. The sample taken for sequencing was PBMCs. The sequence was collected from a male donor in good health and CMV-seronegative. The V call is TRBV6-6, the J call TRBJ1-3; D gene ambiguous. The chain's CDR3 is CASSYLEAGNTIYF. CDR3 DNA sequence: TGTGCCAGCAGTTACTTGGAGGCTGGAAACACCATATATTTT.